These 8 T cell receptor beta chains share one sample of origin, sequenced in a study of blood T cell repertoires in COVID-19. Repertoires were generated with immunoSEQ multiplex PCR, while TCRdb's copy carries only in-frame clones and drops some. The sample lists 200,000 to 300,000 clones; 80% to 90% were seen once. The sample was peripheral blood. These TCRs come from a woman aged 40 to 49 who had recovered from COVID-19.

CDR3 sequence: CATLGGTHSYNEQFF. As DNA, the CDR3 is TGTGCCACCCTGGGGGGGACCCACTCCTACAATGAGCAGTTCTTC. V gene TRBV15 combines with J gene TRBJ2-1; 7 bases fit TRBD2. Germline V gene sequence: CDR1 LNHNV, CDR2 YYDKDF (reference sequence). This CDR3 has 15 residues. Unmatched junction bases numbered 7, after V lost 8 bases and J lost 0 bases.

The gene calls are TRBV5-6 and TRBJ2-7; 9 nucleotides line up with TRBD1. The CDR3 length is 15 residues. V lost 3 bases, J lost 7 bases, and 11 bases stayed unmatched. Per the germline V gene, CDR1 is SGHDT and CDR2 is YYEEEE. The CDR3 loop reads CASSWDREYSGEQYF. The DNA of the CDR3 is TGTGCCAGCAGCTGGGACAGGGAATATTCGGGGGAGCAGTACTTC.

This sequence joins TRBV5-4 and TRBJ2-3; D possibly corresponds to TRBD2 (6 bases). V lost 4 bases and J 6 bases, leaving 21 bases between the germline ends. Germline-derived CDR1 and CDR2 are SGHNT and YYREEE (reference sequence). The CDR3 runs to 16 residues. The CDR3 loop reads CASSPNAGRPLDTQYF. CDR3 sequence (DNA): TGTGCCAGCAGCCCTAATGCGGGACGACCTCTGGATACGCAGTATTTT.

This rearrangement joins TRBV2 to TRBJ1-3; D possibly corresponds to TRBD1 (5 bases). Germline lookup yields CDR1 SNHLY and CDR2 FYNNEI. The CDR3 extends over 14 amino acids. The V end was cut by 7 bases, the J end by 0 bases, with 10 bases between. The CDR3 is CASTGQISGNTIYF. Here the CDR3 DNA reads TGTGCCAGCACCGGACAAATCTCTGGAAACACCATATATTTT.

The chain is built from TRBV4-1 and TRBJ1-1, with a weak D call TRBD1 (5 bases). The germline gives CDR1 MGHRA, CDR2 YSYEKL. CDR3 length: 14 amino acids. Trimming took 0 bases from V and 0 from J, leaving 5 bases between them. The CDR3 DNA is TGCGCCAGCAGCCAAGACAGGGTGAACACTGAAGCTTTCTTT. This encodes CASSQDRVNTEAFF.

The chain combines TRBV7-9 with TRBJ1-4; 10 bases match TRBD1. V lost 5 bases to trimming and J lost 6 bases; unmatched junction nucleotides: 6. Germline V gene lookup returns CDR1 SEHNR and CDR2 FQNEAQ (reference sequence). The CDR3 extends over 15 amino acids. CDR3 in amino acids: CASSRDRGADEKLFF. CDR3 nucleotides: TGTGCCAGCAGCCGGGACAGGGGAGCGGATGAAAAACTGTTTTTT.

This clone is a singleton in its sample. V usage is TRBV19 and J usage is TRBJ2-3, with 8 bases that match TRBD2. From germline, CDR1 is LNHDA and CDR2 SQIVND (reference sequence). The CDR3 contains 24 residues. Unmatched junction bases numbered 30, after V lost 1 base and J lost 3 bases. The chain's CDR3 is CASSIAPPLRPYHLIAGKTDTQYF. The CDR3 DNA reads TGTGCCAGTAGTATAGCGCCCCCGCTGCGGCCCTACCATTTAATAGCGGGGAAGACAGATACGCAGTATTTT.

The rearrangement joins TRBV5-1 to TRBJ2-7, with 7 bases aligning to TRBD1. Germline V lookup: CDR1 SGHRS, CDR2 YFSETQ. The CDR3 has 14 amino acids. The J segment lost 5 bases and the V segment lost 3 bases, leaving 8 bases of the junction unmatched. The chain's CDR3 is CASSSGQTYDEQYF. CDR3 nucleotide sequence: TGCGCCAGCAGCTCGGGACAGACGTACGACGAGCAGTACTTC.